The entry below gives a single TCR beta chain sequence along with its context. The sample is drawn from a study of CD8+ T cells in alopecia areata. V lost 7 bases and J lost 3, with 4 bases in between. The length of the CDR3 is 10 residues. In germline, CDR1 is SNHLY, CDR2 FYNNEI. Reverse transcribed after extraction, RNA yielded cDNA as the sequencing template. Measured with immunoSEQ multiplex PCR; TCRdb has only the in-frame clones, and not every one. The sample shows some 150,000 clones, about 86% of them seen only once. Sample treatment: oral pan-JAK inhibitor, 5-10 mg twice daily. From PBMCs, CD4+ and CD8+ T cells were sorted.

V usage is TRBV2 and J usage is TRBJ2-7; no firm D call. The receptor comes from a human donor with alopecia areata. The source was CD8+ T cells sorted from blood, collected at week 4, from a patient treated with tofacitinib. Here the CDR3 DNA reads TGTGCCAGCACGGGCTACGAGCAGTACTTC. It translates to CASTGYEQYF.